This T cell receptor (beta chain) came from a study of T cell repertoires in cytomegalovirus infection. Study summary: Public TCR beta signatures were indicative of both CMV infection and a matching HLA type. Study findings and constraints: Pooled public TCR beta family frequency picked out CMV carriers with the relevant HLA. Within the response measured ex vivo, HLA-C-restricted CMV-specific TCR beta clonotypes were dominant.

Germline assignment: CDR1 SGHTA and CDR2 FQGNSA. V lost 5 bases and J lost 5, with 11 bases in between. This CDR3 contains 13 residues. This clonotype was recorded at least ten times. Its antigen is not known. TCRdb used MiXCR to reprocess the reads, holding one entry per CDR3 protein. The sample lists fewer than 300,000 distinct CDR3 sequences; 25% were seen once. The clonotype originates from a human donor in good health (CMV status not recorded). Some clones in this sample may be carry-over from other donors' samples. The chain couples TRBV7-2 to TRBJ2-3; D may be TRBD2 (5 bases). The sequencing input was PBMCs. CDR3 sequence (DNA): TGTGCCAGCAGCCCGAACGGGGAAGATACGCAGTATTTT. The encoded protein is CASSPNGEDTQYF.